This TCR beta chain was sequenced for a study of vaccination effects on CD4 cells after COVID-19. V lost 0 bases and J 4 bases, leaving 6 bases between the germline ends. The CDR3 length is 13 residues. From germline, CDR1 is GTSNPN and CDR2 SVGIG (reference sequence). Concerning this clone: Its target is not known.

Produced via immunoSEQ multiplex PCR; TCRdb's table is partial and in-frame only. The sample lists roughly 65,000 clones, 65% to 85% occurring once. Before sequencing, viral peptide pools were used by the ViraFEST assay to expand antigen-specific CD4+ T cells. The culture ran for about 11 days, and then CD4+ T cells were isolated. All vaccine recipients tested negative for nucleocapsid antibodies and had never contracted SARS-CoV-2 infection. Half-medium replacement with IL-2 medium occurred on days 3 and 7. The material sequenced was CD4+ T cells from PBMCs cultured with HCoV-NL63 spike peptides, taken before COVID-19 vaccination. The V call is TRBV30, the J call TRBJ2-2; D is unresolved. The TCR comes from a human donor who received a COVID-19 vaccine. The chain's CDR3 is CAWSVMLTGELFF. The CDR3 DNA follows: TGTGCCTGGAGTGTAATGCTCACCGGGGAGCTGTTTTTT.